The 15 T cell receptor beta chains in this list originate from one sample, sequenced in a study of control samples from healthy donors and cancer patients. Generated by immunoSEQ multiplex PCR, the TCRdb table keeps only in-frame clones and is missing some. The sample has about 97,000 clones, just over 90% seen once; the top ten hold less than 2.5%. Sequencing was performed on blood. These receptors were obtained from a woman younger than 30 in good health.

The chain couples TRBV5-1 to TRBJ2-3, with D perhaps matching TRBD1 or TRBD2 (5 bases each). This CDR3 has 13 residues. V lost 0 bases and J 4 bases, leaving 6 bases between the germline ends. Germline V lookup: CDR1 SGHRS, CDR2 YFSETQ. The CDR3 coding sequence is TGCGCCAGCAGCTTGGGAGGGGCAGATACGCAGTATTTT. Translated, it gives CASSLGGADTQYF.

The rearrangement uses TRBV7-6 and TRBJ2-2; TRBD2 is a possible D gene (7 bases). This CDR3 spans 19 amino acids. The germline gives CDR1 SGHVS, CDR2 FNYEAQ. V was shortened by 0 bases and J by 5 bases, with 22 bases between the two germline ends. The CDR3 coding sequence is TGTGCCAGCAGCTTAGCGTCGCTGCCGGGGGGCCATCCAACCGGGGAGCTGTTTTTT. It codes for CASSLASLPGGHPTGELFF.

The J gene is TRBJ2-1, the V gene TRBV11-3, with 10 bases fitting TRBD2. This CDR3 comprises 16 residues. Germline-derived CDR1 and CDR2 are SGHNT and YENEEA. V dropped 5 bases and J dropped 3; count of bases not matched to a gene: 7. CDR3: CASSNSGTSDYNEQFF. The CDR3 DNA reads TGTGCCAGCAGCAATTCCGGGACTAGCGACTACAATGAGCAGTTCTTC.

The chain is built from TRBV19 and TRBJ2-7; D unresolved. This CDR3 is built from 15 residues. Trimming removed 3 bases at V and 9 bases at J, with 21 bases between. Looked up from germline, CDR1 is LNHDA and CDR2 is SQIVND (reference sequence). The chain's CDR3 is CASSIAGGNPSRQYF. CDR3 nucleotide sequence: TGTGCCAGTAGTATCGCAGGCGGAAACCCCTCGAGGCAGTACTTC.

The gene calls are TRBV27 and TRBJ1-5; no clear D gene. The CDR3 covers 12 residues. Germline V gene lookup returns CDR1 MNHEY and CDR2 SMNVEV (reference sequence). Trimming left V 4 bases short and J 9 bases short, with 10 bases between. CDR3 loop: CASSYPKGPQHF. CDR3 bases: TGTGCCAGCAGTTACCCCAAAGGGCCCCAGCATTTT.

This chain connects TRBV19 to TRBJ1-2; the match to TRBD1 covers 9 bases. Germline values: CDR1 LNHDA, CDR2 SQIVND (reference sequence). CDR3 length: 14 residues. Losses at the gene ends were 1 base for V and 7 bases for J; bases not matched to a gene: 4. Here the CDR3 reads CASSIVTGGSGYTF. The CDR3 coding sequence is TGTGCCAGTAGTATAGTAACAGGGGGCTCTGGCTACACCTTC. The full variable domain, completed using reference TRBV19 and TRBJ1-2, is DGGITQSPKYLFRKEGQNVTLSCEQNLNHDAMYWYRQDPGQGLRLIYYSQIVNDFQKGDIAEGYSVSREKKESFPLTVTSAQKNPTAFYLCASSIVTGGSGYTFGSGTRLTVV.

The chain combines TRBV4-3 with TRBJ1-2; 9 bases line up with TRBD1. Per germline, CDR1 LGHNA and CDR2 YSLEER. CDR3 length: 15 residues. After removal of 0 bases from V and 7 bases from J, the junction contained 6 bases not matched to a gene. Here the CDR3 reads CASSQDDRGNGGYTF. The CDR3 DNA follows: TGCGCCAGCAGCCAAGACGACAGGGGGAATGGTGGCTACACCTTC.

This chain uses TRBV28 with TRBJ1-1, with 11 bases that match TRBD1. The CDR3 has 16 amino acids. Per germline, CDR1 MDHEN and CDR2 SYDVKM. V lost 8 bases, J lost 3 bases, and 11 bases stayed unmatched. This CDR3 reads CASPKGTGGGYTEAFF. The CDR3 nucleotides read TGTGCCAGCCCGAAGGGGACAGGGGGGGGATACACTGAAGCTTTCTTT.

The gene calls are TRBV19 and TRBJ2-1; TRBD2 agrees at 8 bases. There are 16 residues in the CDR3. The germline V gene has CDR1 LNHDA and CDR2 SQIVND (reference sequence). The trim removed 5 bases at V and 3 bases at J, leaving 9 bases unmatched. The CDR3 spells CASSGGVAGFYNEQFF. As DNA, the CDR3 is TGTGCCAGTAGTGGGGGGGTAGCGGGGTTCTACAATGAGCAGTTCTTC.

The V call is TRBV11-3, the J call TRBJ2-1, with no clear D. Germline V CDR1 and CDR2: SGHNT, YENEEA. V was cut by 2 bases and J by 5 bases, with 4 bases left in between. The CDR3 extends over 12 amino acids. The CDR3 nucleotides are TGTGCCAGCAGCTTATCCCACAATGAGCAGTTCTTC. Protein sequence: CASSLSHNEQFF.

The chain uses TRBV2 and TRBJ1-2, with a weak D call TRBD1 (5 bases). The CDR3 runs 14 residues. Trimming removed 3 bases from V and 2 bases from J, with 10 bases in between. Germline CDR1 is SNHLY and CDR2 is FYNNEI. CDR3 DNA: TGTGCCAGCAGTGATTTCAGGGCAAACTATGGCTACACCTTC. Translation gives CASSDFRANYGYTF.

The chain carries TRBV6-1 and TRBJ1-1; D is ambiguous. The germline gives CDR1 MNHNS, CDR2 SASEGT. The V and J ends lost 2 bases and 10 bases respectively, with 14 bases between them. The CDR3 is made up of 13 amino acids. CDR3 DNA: TGTGCCAGCAGTGAAAACGAGCTCGGGGTAGCTTTCTTT. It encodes CASSENELGVAFF.

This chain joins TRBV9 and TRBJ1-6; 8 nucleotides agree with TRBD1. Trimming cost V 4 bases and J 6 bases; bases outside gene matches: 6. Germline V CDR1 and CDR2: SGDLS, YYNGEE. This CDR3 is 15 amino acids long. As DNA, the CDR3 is TGTGCCAGCAGCTCCCGACAGGGGATTAATTCACCCCTCCACTTT. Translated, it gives CASSSRQGINSPLHF.

As DNA, the CDR3 is TGTGCCAGCTCAGGGTTCTCCTACGAGCAGTACTTC. Protein product: CASSGFSYEQYF. The V and J genes are TRBV6-5 and TRBJ2-7, with a weak D call TRBD1 (5 bases). Trimming took 8 bases from V and 0 from J, leaving 8 bases between them. This CDR3 comprises 12 residues. Germline assignment: CDR1 MNHEY and CDR2 SVGAGI.

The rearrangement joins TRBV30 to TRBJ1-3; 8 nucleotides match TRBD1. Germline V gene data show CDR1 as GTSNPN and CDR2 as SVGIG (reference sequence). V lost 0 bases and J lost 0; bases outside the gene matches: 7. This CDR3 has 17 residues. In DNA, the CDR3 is TGTGCCTGGAGTGTACAGGGGGGGGTTAGCTCTGGAAACACCATATATTTT. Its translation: CAWSVQGGVSSGNTIYF.